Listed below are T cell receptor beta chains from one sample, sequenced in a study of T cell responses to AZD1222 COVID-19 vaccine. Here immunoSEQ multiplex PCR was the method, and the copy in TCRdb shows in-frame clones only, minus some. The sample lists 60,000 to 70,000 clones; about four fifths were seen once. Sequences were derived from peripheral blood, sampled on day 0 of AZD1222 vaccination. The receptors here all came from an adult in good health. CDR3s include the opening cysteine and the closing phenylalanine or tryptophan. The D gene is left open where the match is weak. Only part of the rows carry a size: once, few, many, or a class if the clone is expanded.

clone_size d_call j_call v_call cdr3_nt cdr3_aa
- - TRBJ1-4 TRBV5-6 TGTGCCAGCAGCTTGGGGGGATTCGATGAAAAACTGTTTTTT CASSLGGFDEKLFF
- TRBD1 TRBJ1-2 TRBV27 TGTGCCAGCAGTGACTATCGACAGGGGGAAGGCTACACCTTC CASSDYRQGEGYTF
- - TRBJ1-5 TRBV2 TGTGCCAGCAGTCCTTACATCGATCAGCCCCAGCATTTT CASSPYIDQPQHF
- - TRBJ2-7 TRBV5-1 TGCGCCAGCACCCAGGGCTACGAGCAGTACTTC CASTQGYEQYF
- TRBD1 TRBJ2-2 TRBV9 TGTGCCAGCAGCTTGACAGGGGGCGATGGTCGAAACACCGGGGAGCTGTTTTTT CASSLTGGDGRNTGELFF
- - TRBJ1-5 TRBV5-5 TGTGCCAGCAGCTTGGACGTTAGCAATCAGCCCCAGCATTTT CASSLDVSNQPQHF
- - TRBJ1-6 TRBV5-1 TGCGCCAGCAGCACCGGACGGGATAATTCACCCCTCCACTTT CASSTGRDNSPLHF
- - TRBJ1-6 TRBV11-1 TGTGCCAGCAGCTTTCGGACCAGGCCTAATTCACCCCTCCACTTT CASSFRTRPNSPLHF
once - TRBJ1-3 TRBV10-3 TGTGCCATCAGTGAGCCCCCTGGGACAGGAAACACCATATATTTT CAISEPPGTGNTIYF
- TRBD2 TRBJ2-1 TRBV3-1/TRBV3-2 TGTGCCAGCAGCCAAATGAGCGGGCGGGGGAGTGAGCAGTTCTTC CASSQMSGRGSEQFF
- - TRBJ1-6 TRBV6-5 TGTGCCAGCAGTTACGGGGTTGGCGCCTATAATTCACCCCTCCACTTT CASSYGVGAYNSPLHF
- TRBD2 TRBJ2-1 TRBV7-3 TGTGCCAGCAGCCGGACTAGCGGGGGGGCCCATGAGCAGTTCTTC CASSRTSGGAHEQFF
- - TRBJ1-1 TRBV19 TGTGCCAGTAGTTCACAGGGACACACTGAAGCTTTCTTT CASSSQGHTEAFF
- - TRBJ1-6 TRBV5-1 TGCGCCAGCAGCTTACAGGGTACGAGCTCCTATAATTCACCCCTCCACTTT CASSLQGTSSYNSPLHF